The 23 T cell receptor beta chains reported below all come from one sample, sequenced in a study of beta chain features in type 1 diabetes. cDNA synthesis used the whole RNA isolate, giving expressed TCRB sequences. Data came from immunoSEQ multiplex PCR; TCRdb stores just in-frame clones and leaves some out. The table shows about 250,000 clones, with less than 15% occurring only once. Sequencing input: naive CD4+ T cells from blood. The source of these receptors is a woman in her thirties or forties in good health.

The chain is built from TRBV9 and TRBJ1-2; D uncertain. The CDR3 runs to 15 residues. In germline, CDR1 is SGDLS, CDR2 YYNGEE. V was shortened by 3 bases and J by 4 bases, with 16 bases between the two germline ends. The CDR3 region has the DNA TGTGCCAGCAGCGCTGCCCGACGGAGCTTCTATGGCTACACCTTC. As protein: CASSAARRSFYGYTF.

This chain connects TRBV5-1 to TRBJ1-1; TRBD1 matches at 8 bases. V shed 4 bases, J shed 7 bases, and the junction held 12 bases outside the gene matches. This CDR3 is 15 amino acids long. Germline-derived CDR1 and CDR2 are SGHRS and YFSETQ. CDR3 in amino acids: CASSATRTGSGEAFF. Written as DNA, the CDR3 is TGCGCCAGCAGCGCAACTAGGACAGGGTCCGGTGAAGCTTTCTTT.

This clone was detected a few times. CDR3 amino acids: CASSPGRATNYGYTF. Here the CDR3 DNA reads TGTGCCAGCAGCCCTGGCAGGGCAACAAACTATGGCTACACCTTC. V gene TRBV9 combines with J gene TRBJ1-2, with D perhaps matching TRBD1 (5 bases). Trimming left V 4 bases short and J 2 bases short, with 15 bases between. Germline V CDR1 and CDR2: SGDLS, YYNGEE. The CDR3 is 15 amino acids.

The rearrangement links TRBV5-1 to TRBJ1-1; D not certain. V was shortened by 2 bases and J by 7 bases, with 6 bases between the two germline ends. The CDR3 runs 11 residues. Germline V gene data show CDR1 as SGHRS and CDR2 as YFSETQ. In DNA, the CDR3 is TGCGCCAGCAGCTTTGGCCTTGAAGCTTTCTTT. It is translated as CASSFGLEAFF. Drawing the rest from reference TRBV5-1 and TRBJ1-1, the complete variable domain is KAGVTQTPRYLIKTRGQQVTLSCSPISGHRSVSWYQQTPGQGLQFLFEYFSETQRNKGNFPGRFSGRQFSNSRSEMNVSTLELGDSALYLCASSFGLEAFFGQGTRLTVV.

V gene TRBV7-9 combines with J gene TRBJ2-4; D may be TRBD1 (6 bases). Looked up from germline, CDR1 is SEHNR and CDR2 is FQNEAQ (reference sequence). Trimming took 5 bases from V and 0 from J, leaving 14 bases between them. The CDR3 extends over 16 amino acids. Here the CDR3 reads CASSLGQNLAKNIQYF. For the CDR3, the DNA is TGTGCCAGCAGCCTTGGACAGAACCTAGCCAAAAACATTCAGTACTTC.

The chain recombines TRBV5-6 with TRBJ2-3; TRBD2 agrees at 15 bases. The germline V gene has CDR1 SGHDT and CDR2 YYEEEE. The length of the CDR3 is 19 residues. Trimming removed 4 bases from V and 4 bases from J; junction bases left unmatched: 13. The CDR3 DNA is TGTGCCAGCAGCCCCATATGGACTAGCGGGGGGGTTGAGGCAGATACGCAGTATTTT. Protein sequence: CASSPIWTSGGVEADTQYF.

This clone was seen once. The chain links TRBV7-2 to TRBJ1-1; TRBD1 might be the D (6 bases). The CDR3 totals 14 residues. Germline values: CDR1 SGHTA, CDR2 FQGNSA. The V gene lost 8 bases and the J gene lost 2 bases, with 15 bases spanning the gap. In nucleotides, the CDR3 is TGTGCCAGCCTGAAAAGGACAGCCAACACTGAAGCTTTCTTT. Translated: CASLKRTANTEAFF.

This clone was counted a few times. CDR3 amino acids: CASSLAGKDSPLHF. The CDR3 region has the DNA TGTGCCAGCAGTCTGGCGGGGAAGGATTCACCCCTCCACTTT. The gene calls are TRBV7-9 and TRBJ1-6; D is ambiguous. Trimming removed 6 bases from V and 8 bases from J, with 14 bases in between. This CDR3 spans 14 amino acids. Germline-derived CDR1 and CDR2 are SEHNR and FQNEAQ (reference sequence).

This CDR3 reads CASSPPKGQGAHEQYF. CDR3 nucleotides: TGTGCCAGCTCACCACCAAAAGGACAGGGGGCGCACGAGCAGTACTTC. The genes are TRBV18 and TRBJ2-7, with 11 bases identical to TRBD1. Germline V gene sequence: CDR1 KGHSH, CDR2 LQKENI. The CDR3 consists of 16 residues. The junction had 6 bases not matched to a gene; V was cut back by 0 bases and J by 5 bases.

This chain connects TRBV19 to TRBJ2-3, with a weak D call TRBD2 (6 bases). The CDR3 has 14 residues. The germline V gene encodes CDR1 LNHDA and CDR2 SQIVND (reference sequence). The ends were cut back, 10 bases at V and 5 bases at J, with 19 bases in the middle. Here the CDR3 reads CATGVGGRRDTQYF. The CDR3 DNA reads TGTGCCACCGGAGTTGGGGGGAGAAGAGATACGCAGTATTTT.

There are a few counts of this clone. The chain is built from TRBV7-8 and TRBJ2-1; D is unclear. V was clipped by 0 bases and J by 1 base, with 13 bases between them. Germline V gene data show CDR1 as SGHVS and CDR2 as FQNEAQ. The CDR3 has 17 amino acids. CDR3 loop: CASSLAAHRRSYNEQFF. The CDR3 DNA reads as TGTGCCAGCAGCTTAGCCGCCCACCGGCGGTCCTACAATGAGCAGTTCTTC. Full variable domain (rest looked up from reference TRBV7-8 and TRBJ2-1): GAGVSQSPRYKVAKRGQDVALRCDPISGHVSLFWYQQALGQGPEFLTYFQNEAQLDKSGLPSDRFFAERPEGSVSTLKIQRTQQEDSAVYLCASSLAAHRRSYNEQFFGPGTRLTVL.

There are a few counts of this clone. V usage is TRBV11-2 and J usage is TRBJ2-2; D is perhaps TRBD2 (5 bases). Germline CDR1 and CDR2: SGHAT and FQNNGV. The CDR3 sequence is 14 residues long. Trimming removed 5 bases at V and 4 bases at J, with 11 bases between. CDR3 protein: CASSPTTPTGELFF. CDR3 nucleotides: TGTGCCAGCAGCCCGACTACGCCCACCGGGGAGCTGTTTTTT.

This chain uses TRBV5-4 with TRBJ2-1; 9 positions agree with TRBD2. The CDR3 is 15 residues long. The trim removed 4 bases at V and 4 bases at J, leaving 6 bases unmatched. Germline V lookup: CDR1 SGHNT, CDR2 YYREEE (reference sequence). The CDR3 nucleotides read TGTGCCAGCAGCATAGCGGGAGCGCAATACAATGAGCAGTTCTTC. This gives the protein CASSIAGAQYNEQFF.

Here the CDR3 DNA reads TGTGCCAGCGGGGACAGGGTCAATCAGCCCCAGCATTTT. Its translation: CASGDRVNQPQHF. The chain joins TRBV7-2 to TRBJ1-5; 9 bases align to TRBD1. Looked up from germline, CDR1 is SGHTA and CDR2 is FQGNSA. V shed 8 bases and J 3 bases; nucleotides not matched to a gene: 2. There are 13 residues in the CDR3.

This clone has just a few counts. The chain combines TRBV7-9 with TRBJ2-3; D possibly corresponds to TRBD2 (5 bases). The germline V and J ends were trimmed by 5 bases and 4 bases, with 16 bases remaining between them. CDR1 and CDR2 (germline): SEHNR, FQNEAQ (reference sequence). This CDR3 has 15 amino acids. The CDR3 DNA is TGTGCCAGCAGCCAGCGGACCGGCAGCGCAGATACGCAGTATTTT. Protein sequence: CASSQRTGSADTQYF.

This clone came up a few times. The chain couples TRBV19 to TRBJ1-6, with D possibly being TRBD1 (6 bases). Trimming shortened V by 1 base and J by 6 bases, and 7 bases separated the two germline ends. The CDR3 loop spans 14 amino acids. CDR1 is LNHDA and CDR2 is SQIVND in the germline V gene (reference sequence). The DNA of the CDR3 is TGTGCCAGTAGTATAGGGACAGCTAATTCACCCCTCCACTTT. Its protein is CASSIGTANSPLHF.

This clone was picked up a small number of times. The rearrangement links TRBV29-1 to TRBJ1-4, with D possibly being TRBD1 (6 bases). The CDR3 extends over 16 amino acids. Per the germline V gene, CDR1 is SQVTM and CDR2 is ANQGSEA. V lost 5 bases and J lost 4, with 20 bases in between. The CDR3 protein is CSVFRLKGVGNEKLFF. The CDR3 coding sequence is TGCAGCGTTTTTAGGCTTAAGGGGGTTGGTAATGAAAAACTGTTTTTT.

There are a few counts of this clone. The same CDR3 is also encoded by other DNA sequences in this sample. The gene calls are TRBV5-1 and TRBJ2-7; D is ambiguous. CDR3 length equals 11 residues. Trimming removed 3 bases from V and 3 bases from J, with 4 bases in between. Per germline, CDR1 SGHRS and CDR2 YFSETQ. This CDR3 reads CASSSNYEQYF. CDR3 nucleotides: TGCGCCAGCAGCTCTAACTACGAGCAGTACTTC.

This clone showed up many times. The chain joins TRBV20-1 to TRBJ1-2; D not certain. The germline CDR1 and CDR2 sequences are DFQATT and SNEGSKA (reference sequence). The CDR3 runs 11 residues. V shed 3 bases and J shed 5 bases, with 7 bases lying between them. DNA for the CDR3: TGCAGTGCTAGCCGCGAATATGGCTACACCTTC. It yields the protein CSASREYGYTF.

This clone was seen a handful of times. The chain joins TRBV20-1 to TRBJ2-3, with D possibly being TRBD2 (5 bases). The CDR3 is 11 residues long. Germline lookup yields CDR1 DFQATT and CDR2 SNEGSKA (reference sequence). V lost 8 bases and J 8 bases, leaving 14 bases between the germline ends. The CDR3: CSPTRSGTQYF. CDR3 nucleotide sequence: TGCAGTCCAACTCGGAGCGGTACGCAGTATTTT.

The chain employs TRBV19 and TRBJ2-7; a weak D match, TRBD1 (6 bases). CDR3 length: 11 amino acids. From germline, CDR1 is LNHDA and CDR2 SQIVND (reference sequence). V was trimmed by 6 bases and J by 5 bases, leaving 8 bases between them. CDR3 sequence: CASRQGNEQYF. The CDR3 DNA is TGTGCCAGTAGGCAGGGGAACGAGCAGTACTTC.

This clone has only a few counts. This CDR3 is also generated by other DNA sequences in the sample. This chain links TRBV5-1 with TRBJ2-1, with TRBD1 matching 7 bases. The CDR3 extends over 15 amino acids. CDR1 and CDR2 (germline): SGHRS, YFSETQ. V was clipped by 2 bases and J by 1 base; unmatched bases: 3. The CDR3 is CASSLQGNSYNEQFF. CDR3 DNA sequence: TGCGCCAGCAGCTTACAGGGGAATTCCTACAATGAGCAGTTCTTC.

This clone was found a few times. V is TRBV7-8 and J is TRBJ2-2, with 8 nucleotides matching TRBD2. The V gene's germline CDR1 is SGHVS and CDR2 FQNEAQ. The CDR3 covers 16 residues. The trim removed 3 bases at V and 6 bases at J, leaving 9 bases unmatched. CDR3 DNA: TGTGCCAGCAGCTTGAATACCAGGACTAGCCCCGGGGAGCTGTTTTTT. Translation gives CASSLNTRTSPGELFF. Filled out from reference TRBV7-8 and TRBJ2-2, the complete variable domain reads GAGVSQSPRYKVAKRGQDVALRCDPISGHVSLFWYQQALGQGPEFLTYFQNEAQLDKSGLPSDRFFAERPEGSVSTLKIQRTQQEDSAVYLCASSLNTRTSPGELFFGEGSRLTVL.